This TCR beta chain was captured by sequencing in a study of response to subunit inactivated influenza vaccine. The germline V gene encodes CDR1 MNHNS and CDR2 SASEGT. This CDR3 contains 14 residues. J gave up 6 bases and V 7 bases, and 10 bases lay outside the gene matches. MiXCR, applied by TCRdb to the RT-PCR reads, yields one record per CDR3 protein. The profile shows roughly 700,000 distinct CDR3 sequences, about a sixth of them singletons. Findings and limits, study-wide: There was a suggestion from the authors that each seasonal influenza vaccination recruits few new T cells.

This clonotype occurred a few times. As yet, its antigen is unknown. The starting material was PBMCs from blood, obtained 11 to 12 days after vaccination. The chain recombines TRBV6-1 with TRBJ1-2; 8 nucleotides agree with TRBD1. The receptor comes from a man aged 50 to 60 who received an inactivated influenza vaccine. In nucleotides, the CDR3 is TGTGCCAGCACAAACGACAGGGGACACCATGGCTACACCTTC. Translation: CASTNDRGHHGYTF.